This TCR beta chain was documented in a study of cytomegalovirus exposure and HLA in healthy donors. Findings and caveats of the study: Common viral pathogens were later found to be apparently linked to several of the most significant clusters.

Comment on this clone: The antigen is undetermined.

Primers included in the PCR were 60 Vbeta and 13 Jbeta primers. The repertoire was sequenced with immunoSEQ multiplex PCR; TCRdb's copy has only in-frame clones and lacks some. The sample has some 120,000 clones, 55% to 75% seen once; the top ten hold roughly 1.6%. The germline V gene has CDR1 SGHRS and CDR2 YFSETQ. The CDR3 has 14 amino acids. Trimming cost V 4 bases and J 2 bases, with 13 bases left between them. The receptor was isolated from a man aged 30 to 45 in good health and CMV-seropositive. Input material: PBMCs. The chain joins TRBV5-1 to TRBJ2-7, with a possible D match to TRBD1 (5 bases). CDR3 DNA sequence: TGCGCCAGCAGCCCATACCCGACAGCCTACGAGCAGTACTTC. This translates into CASSPYPTAYEQYF.